A selection of T cell receptor beta chains follows, all from one sample in a study of blood T cells in healthy people across ages. TCRdb called the 5' RACE reads again in MiXCR, with one record for every CDR3 protein. This sample carries hundreds of thousands of distinct CDR3 sequences, approximately 35% of them seen once, and the ten largest clones take roughly 13%. The sample taken for sequencing was blood. The receptors were sampled from a man aged 18-30 years in good health. The CDR3 runs from the conserved cysteine through the conserved F or W. D genes are given only for firm matches. Not all rows give a size; the values are once, few, many and, for expanded clones, a class.

TRBJ2-5,TRBD1,-,TRBV6-5,CASRPRDSEETRYF,TGTGCCAGCAGACCCCGGGACAGCGAAGAGACCCGGTACTTC
TRBJ1-6,-,-,TRBV10-3,CAISEWGPRDGSPPHF,TGTGCCATCAGTGAGTGGGGGCCACGAGATGGTTCACCCCCCCACTTT
TRBJ2-7,TRBD2,-,TRBV12-5,CASGLVLPGAGRYNEQYF,TGTGCTAGTGGTTTGGTACTTCCGGGAGCGGGGAGGTACAATGAGCAGTACTTC
TRBJ1-2,TRBD1,many,TRBV12-3/TRBV12-4,CASRTGQDYGYTF,TGTGCCAGCAGGACGGGACAGGACTATGGCTACACCTTC
TRBJ2-7,TRBD1,-,TRBV11-2,CASTRDRADNEQYF,TGTGCCAGCACTCGGGACAGGGCTGACAATGAGCAGTACTTC
TRBJ2-5,TRBD1,-,TRBV6-6,CASNQRDREGGTQYF,TGTGCCAGCAACCAAAGGGACAGGGAAGGGGGGACCCAGTACTTC
TRBJ2-7,TRBD2,-,TRBV20-1,CSARDLGGGDYEQYF,TGCAGTGCTAGAGATCTGGGCGGGGGGGACTACGAGCAGTACTTC
TRBJ1-1,TRBD1,-,TRBV6-1,CAIINRGQTEAFF,TGTGCCATCATAAACAGGGGTCAGACTGAAGCTTTCTTT
TRBJ1-4,-,once,TRBV4-3,CASSQEGGGLEKLFF,TGCGCCAGCAGCCAAGAGGGCGGGGGGCTTGAAAAACTGTTTTTT
TRBJ1-1,TRBD1,-,TRBV20-1,CSGLTGDTEAFF,TGCAGTGGCCTGACAGGGGACACTGAAGCTTTCTTT
TRBJ1-2,-,once,TRBV7-2,CASGYQDSPGGYTF,TGTGCCAGCGGCTACCAGGACTCTCCAGGAGGCTACACCTTC
TRBJ2-7,-,few,TRBV7-2,CASSGLTSSYEQYF,TGTGCCAGCAGCGGACTGACGAGCTCCTACGAGCAGTACTTC
TRBJ1-6,-,-,TRBV4-3,CASSQDKGGSPLHF,TGCGCCAGCAGCCAAGATAAGGGTGGTTCACCCCTCCACTTT
TRBJ2-1,TRBD2,few,TRBV12-3/TRBV12-4,CASSFGGGSDEQFF,TGTGCCAGCAGTTTCGGCGGGGGTTCTGATGAGCAGTTCTTC
TRBJ2-3,-,-,TRBV14,CASSQESVAAFNTQYF,TGTGCCAGCAGCCAAGAATCAGTAGCGGCATTCAATACGCAGTATTTT
TRBJ2-5,-,-,TRBV9,CASSVDEGRQYF,TGTGCCAGCAGCGTAGATGAGGGGAGGCAGTACTTC
TRBJ2-2,-,-,TRBV6-2/TRBV6-3,CASSSFGGELFF,TGTGCCAGCAGTTCATTTGGCGGGGAGCTGTTTTTT
TRBJ2-5,TRBD1,-,TRBV7-8,CASSPSGQQYF,TGTGCCAGCAGCCCCTCGGGACAGCAGTACTTC
TRBJ2-5,TRBD2,-,TRBV5-5,CASSPYSGGKETQYF,TGTGCCAGCAGCCCGTATAGCGGGGGGAAAGAGACCCAGTACTTC
TRBJ2-7,-,many,TRBV6-2/TRBV6-3,CASSYESVSAPPYEQYF,TGTGCCAGCAGTTACGAGTCAGTCTCAGCCCCCCCCTACGAGCAGTACTTC
TRBJ2-7,-,-,TRBV12-3/TRBV12-4,CASSLGMEISSYNEQYF,TGTGCCAGCAGTTTAGGAATGGAGATAAGCTCCTACAATGAACAGTACTTC
TRBJ1-2,-,many,TRBV7-2,CASSFGDSTYGYTF,TGTGCCAGCAGCTTTGGAGACAGCACCTATGGCTACACCTTC
TRBJ2-7,TRBD1,-,TRBV15,CATSRALGTEYEQYF,TGTGCCACCAGCAGGGCTTTGGGGACAGAGTACGAGCAGTACTTC
TRBJ1-5,-,-,TRBV20-1,CSAREADSNQPQHF,TGCAGTGCTAGAGAGGCGGATAGCAATCAGCCCCAGCATTTT